This T cell receptor (beta chain) was documented in a study of blood T cell repertoires in COVID-19. Turning to the study itself: PBMCs, B-cell-depleted T cells, or T cells provided the cDNA or gDNA that made up the material.

Using immunoSEQ multiplex PCR, the repertoire was profiled, and TCRdb retains in-frame clones only, with some absent. The sample records roughly 500,000 clones, roughly 88% being singletons. The CDR3 covers 12 residues. Between the trimmed V and J ends, which lost 6 bases and 2 bases, there was a span of 10 bases. Germline CDR1 SQVTM, CDR2 ANQGSEA. Living in about two dozen US areas, the participants were between roughly 18 and 95 years of age. Recovered status in Cohort 3 required two negative PCRs, clearance, or symptom resolution. This sequence joins TRBV29-1 and TRBJ1-1; possibly TRBD1 for D (5 bases). The sequenced sample consisted of PBMCs or T cells enriched from blood (not recorded which). The TCR was taken from a woman aged 40 to 49 who had recovered from COVID-19. Written as DNA, the CDR3 is TGCAGCGTCTACAGGCTTAACACTGAAGCTTTCTTT. Its protein product is CSVYRLNTEAFF.